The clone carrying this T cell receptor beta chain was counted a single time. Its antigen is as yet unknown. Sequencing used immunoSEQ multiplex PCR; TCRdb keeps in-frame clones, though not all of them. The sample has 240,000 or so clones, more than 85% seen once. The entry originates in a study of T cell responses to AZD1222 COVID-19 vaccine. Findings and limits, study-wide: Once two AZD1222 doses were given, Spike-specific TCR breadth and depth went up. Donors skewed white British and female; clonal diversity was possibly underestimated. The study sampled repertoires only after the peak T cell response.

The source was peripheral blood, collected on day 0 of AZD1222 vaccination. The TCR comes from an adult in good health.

The CDR3 DNA reads TGTGCCAGCAGTCCCGGACTAATTTCCTACGAGCAGTACTTC. Residues: CASSPGLISYEQYF. The V and J genes are TRBV6-5 and TRBJ2-7, with D perhaps TRBD2 (6 bases). CDR1 and CDR2 (germline): MNHEY, SVGAGI. The CDR3 consists of 14 residues. Trimming shortened V by 5 bases and J by 1 base, and 12 bases separated the two germline ends.